These T cell receptor beta chains were read from a single sample in a study of T cell changes during pregnancy in multiple sclerosis. Repertoires were generated with immunoSEQ multiplex PCR, while TCRdb's copy carries only in-frame clones and drops some. The data hold tens of thousands of clones, with roughly 90% observed a single time. Sequenced here: peripheral blood, sampled after pregnancy. The receptors come from a female donor in good health, enrolled as a control in a pregnancy study. Both conserved end residues are part of each CDR3. The order of the fields is clone size, V gene, D gene, J gene, CDR3 DNA, CDR3 protein. The D gene is left open where the match is weak. The size of a clone is reported for some rows only, either as once, few or many, or as a class for expanded clones.

-	TRBV11-3	TRBD2	TRBJ2-5	TGTGCCAGCAGCTTAAAGGAGCGGGGGACGACCCAGTACTTC	CASSLKERGTTQYF
-	TRBV18	-	TRBJ2-2	TGTGCCAGCTCACCACGGCTCGGGGAGCTGTTTTTT	CASSPRLGELFF
once	TRBV5-6	-	TRBJ1-3	TGTGCCAGCACCCCCGGGGGGTCTGGAAACACCATATATTTT	CASTPGGSGNTIYF
-	TRBV5-1	TRBD2	TRBJ2-1	TGCGCCAGCAGCTTGGCTAGCGGGATTTACAATGAGCAGTTCTTC	CASSLASGIYNEQFF
-	TRBV18	-	TRBJ1-1	TGTGCCAGCTCACCACAGTTCTTAAGGGGTGGGAACACTGAAGCTTTCTTT	CASSPQFLRGGNTEAFF
-	TRBV7-9	-	TRBJ1-2	TGTGCCAGCAGCCCACGTGGGGGGGCAGGCCACTATGGCTACACCTTC	CASSPRGGAGHYGYTF
-	TRBV5-4	TRBD1	TRBJ1-2	TGTGCCAGCAGCTTCCAGGGGGCTAGTGGCTACACCTTC	CASSFQGASGYTF
-	TRBV12-5	-	TRBJ1-1	TGTGCTAGTGGCTTACAGCTGTTGAACACTGAAGCTTTCTTT	CASGLQLLNTEAFF
-	TRBV30	-	TRBJ1-1	TGTGCCTGGGCGGCGGGGGCTGGAACTGAAGCTTTCTTT	CAWAAGAGTEAFF
-	TRBV9	TRBD1	TRBJ1-4	TGTGCCAGCAGCAGCCCGGGACAGGGTGAAAAACTGTTTTTT	CASSSPGQGEKLFF
-	TRBV6-1	-	TRBJ1-1	TGTGCCAGCAGTCCTCTAGTCCCCGGCACTGAAGCTTTCTTT	CASSPLVPGTEAFF
-	TRBV7-9	-	TRBJ1-1	TGTGCCAGCAGCTTAAGTCAGGGGCAGTACACTGAAGCTTTCTTT	CASSLSQGQYTEAFF
few	TRBV19	TRBD2	TRBJ2-3	TGTGCCAGTAGGCTGTGGGAGGGAGGCACCGATACGCAGTATTTT	CASRLWEGGTDTQYF
few	TRBV27	-	TRBJ1-2	TGTGCCAGCAGACCGGGACGGGACTTAGGGGGCTACACCTTC	CASRPGRDLGGYTF
-	TRBV30	TRBD1	TRBJ1-4	TGTGCCTGGAGTAGGGACAGGCATGAAAAACTGTTTTTT	CAWSRDRHEKLFF
-	TRBV10-3	-	TRBJ2-7	TGTGCCATCAGCCCGACTAGTTACGAGCAGTACTTC	CAISPTSYEQYF
-	TRBV2	-	TRBJ2-7	TGTGCCAGCAGTGGCAGGGGACAAGGCGAGCAGTACTTC	CASSGRGQGEQYF
-	TRBV6-1	-	TRBJ1-2	-	CASSTSTGAYTF
-	TRBV6-6	-	TRBJ1-1	TGTGCCAGCAGTTACTCTCAGAACACTGAAGCTTTCTTT	CASSYSQNTEAFF
-	TRBV25-1	-	TRBJ2-7	TGTGCCAGCAGCCCAGAGGCCAGCCCCTACGAGCAGTACTTC	CASSPEASPYEQYF
-	TRBV11-2	TRBD1	TRBJ2-5	TGTGCCAGCAGCTTAGAGGGACAGGGGGCCCGGTCGGAGACCCAGTACTTC	CASSLEGQGARSETQYF
-	TRBV10-3	-	TRBJ1-1	TGTGCCATCAGCCCTGACAGGAACACTGAAGCTTTCTTT	CAISPDRNTEAFF
-	TRBV27	-	TRBJ1-2	TGTGCCAGCAGTTTAGTGGCAGGGGAATATGGCTACACCTTC	CASSLVAGEYGYTF
-	TRBV19	-	TRBJ1-5	TGTGCCAGTAGTATGGGGGGGGGAGGCAATCAGCCCCAGCATTTT	CASSMGGGGNQPQHF
-	TRBV29-1	TRBD1	TRBJ1-1	TGCAGCTTCGGACAGGTACCACCGACCAACACTGAAGCTTTCTTT	CSFGQVPPTNTEAFF
-	TRBV6-5	-	TRBJ1-2	TGTGCCAGCAGTTACCCGAGCGGAGGAGGCTACACCTTC	CASSYPSGGGYTF
-	TRBV10-3	TRBD1	TRBJ1-5	TGTGCCATCAGTGGGTCAGGACAGGCAAATCAGCCCCAGCATTTT	CAISGSGQANQPQHF
once	TRBV10-3	TRBD1	TRBJ2-7	TGTGCCATCAGAACATCGACAGGGGGGCAGTACTTC	CAIRTSTGGQYF
few	TRBV4-1	TRBD2	TRBJ2-7	TGCGCCAGCAGCCCAAGGACTAGCGGCTCCTACGAGCAGTACTTC	CASSPRTSGSYEQYF
once	TRBV15	TRBD1	TRBJ2-5	TGTGCCACCAGCAAGGGGGACCGACAGGGCCAAGAGACCCAGTACTTC	CATSKGDRQGQETQYF
-	TRBV5-6	-	TRBJ2-6	TGTGCCAGCAGCTTGGACGTGGGGGCGCTTGTGGCCAACGTCCTGACTTTC	CASSLDVGALVANVLTF
-	TRBV6-1	TRBD2	TRBJ2-1	TGTGCCAAATCACCGGGACTAGCATCGGTGAATGAGCAGTTCTTC	CAKSPGLASVNEQFF
-	TRBV6-1	-	TRBJ2-1	TGTGCCAGCAGCCTCAACAGGGATCCTTACAATGAGCAGTTCTTC	CASSLNRDPYNEQFF